This TCR beta chain was obtained from a study of blood T cell repertoires in COVID-19. This table comes from immunoSEQ multiplex PCR, and its TCRdb copy is limited to in-frame clones, with some not included. The sample includes approximately 200,000 clones, around 90% of them seen just once. The specimen was peripheral blood. The clonotype was recovered from a young man with COVID-19, enrolled during active disease.

CDR3 residues: CASIGPSGVSSYEQYF. The CDR3 nucleotides read TGTGCCAGCATCGGCCCGAGCGGGGTTAGCTCCTACGAGCAGTACTTC. The J gene is TRBJ2-7, the V gene TRBV27; TRBD2 matches 7 bases. Germline V gene sequence: CDR1 MNHEY, CDR2 SMNVEV (reference sequence). This CDR3 is built from 16 residues. With 7 bases clipped from V and 0 bases from J, the junction kept 12 bases outside the gene matches.